Sequencing of this T cell receptor (beta chain) was carried out in a study of OX40 agonist ivuxolimab in advanced cancers. In terms of the full investigation: Ivuxolimab, which targeted the costimulatory receptor OX40 (CD134), was an agonistic, fully human IgG2 monoclonal antibody. Intravenous ivuxolimab was administered to patients every 2 weeks at six dose levels: 0.01, 0.1, 0.3, 1.5, 3 and 10 mg/kg. Among the roughly 52 dose-escalation patients, approximately 20 had hepatocellular carcinoma, around 15 melanoma, 9 renal cell carcinoma and 9 head and neck cancer. A male proportion of approximately 83% and a mean age of 60 years, ranging from roughly 20 to 80, were recorded for the dose-escalation cohort. Patients were allowed to have had prior anti-PD-1, anti-PD-L1 or anti-CTLA-4 therapy, and 30% to 50% of the dose-escalation patients had previously received checkpoint inhibitors. Partial responses occurred in three dose-escalation patients: two with cutaneous melanoma and one with hepatocellular carcinoma. The point of sequencing TCRbeta in the periphery was to test whether ivuxolimab changed TCR sequence diversity and drove clonal T-cell expansion. The paper describes the monotherapy dose-escalation part (N = 52 patients) of the phase I trial of ivuxolimab.

To sequence the TCRbeta CDR3 region, genomic DNA was isolated from the sorted cells. The immunoSEQ Assay was used to sequence the TCRbeta CDR3 regions. The clones in this table, taken by TCRdb from immuneACCESS, are in-frame only. Not every clone is retained; where verified, under half of the shortfall comes from an unresolved V gene, and the cause of the rest is unknown. Here the sample has some 15,000 clones; approximately 80% occur a single time. The ten most abundant clones make up about 35% of the sample. The trial excluded patients who had a history of autoimmune disease or who were on systemic immunosuppression. Peripheral blood for TCR sequencing was drawn from every dose cohort at baseline, at cycle 4 day 1 and at cycle 7 day 1. The samples were taken from a phase I, first-in-human, multicenter, open-label dose-escalation trial of ivuxolimab. Adults with locally advanced or metastatic head and neck squamous cell, hepatocellular, melanoma or renal cell carcinoma were enrolled in the trial. CD4+ and CD8+ T cells were sorted separately from peripheral blood before TCR sequencing.

The CDR3 spans 11 residues, from the cysteine through the phenylalanine. The sequence is cut down to CDR3 DNA, 33 bases in frame from base 1. V is reduced by 2 bases and J by 5 bases, leaving a spacing of 0 bases between them. From a lookup of the germline V gene, CDR1 and CDR2 are MGHRA and YSYEKL. This clone was detected once. Its cognate antigen has yet to be identified. No quality values exist for individual bases; no much larger clone is one base distant. What the authors observed across the whole study: In partial responders in the 0.1-3.0 mg/kg groups, normalized peripheral clonal expansion was found to be among the lowest, especially among CD8+ T cells. Low levels of normalized T-cell clonal expansion were also seen in some patients who did not respond. After ivuxolimab, CD8+ T cells had more expanded clones than CD4+ T cells on average. Antigen specificity was not determined for the clonally expanded peripheral T cells. At doses of 0.1 to 3.0 mg/kg, clonal expansion of both CD4+ and CD8+ blood T cells was observed from baseline to week 6.

The chain joins TRBV4-1 to TRBJ2-2, with the D gene too uncertain to name. The specimen comprised CD4+ or CD8+ T cells sorted from blood, sampled in a trial of the OX40 agonist ivuxolimab. The source is an adult with an advanced solid tumor such as melanoma, head and neck, liver or kidney cancer. The nucleotide sequence reads as follows: TGCGCCAGCAGCCAAACCGGGGAGCTGTTTTTT. Translated, it reads CASSQTGELFF.